These T cell receptor beta chains were read from a single sample in a study of radiotherapy plus CTLA-4 blockade in lung cancer. Only in-frame clones appear in the TCRdb table, and some are missing; sequencing was by immunoSEQ multiplex PCR. This repertoire shows approximately 40,000 clones, about 73% found once; its top ten account for 7% to 9.5%. Sequenced material: peripheral blood, taken from a patient treated with radiotherapy plus ipilimumab. The receptors come from a human donor with non-small cell lung cancer who had stable disease on radiotherapy plus ipilimumab. Both conserved end residues are part of each CDR3. D genes are given only for firm matches. Expanded clones are given a class, and other clones once, few, many or no size at all.

V gene,D gene,clone size,J gene,CDR3 protein,CDR3 DNA
TRBV2,-,-,TRBJ1-4,CASRLSGLLEKLFF,TGTGCCAGCAGACTGAGTGGTTTGTTAGAAAAACTGTTTTTT
TRBV21-1,-,once,TRBJ1-1,CASSSNSPRGTEAFF,TGTGCCAGCAGCAGTAACAGTCCGAGGGGGACTGAAGCTTTCTTT
TRBV29-1,TRBD1,once,TRBJ2-1,CSVAGQGVHNEQFF,TGCAGCGTTGCGGGACAGGGTGTCCACAATGAGCAGTTCTTC
TRBV6-5,-,-,TRBJ2-3,CASSDPDLFDTQYF,TGTGCCAGCAGTGATCCGGACCTTTTTGATACGCAGTATTTT
TRBV28,-,-,TRBJ2-1,CASSSRGGAPYNEQFF,TGTGCCAGCAGTTCCCGAGGGGGGGCCCCCTACAATGAGCAGTTCTTC
TRBV5-1,-,once,TRBJ1-2,CASSLEGFGYTF,TGCGCCAGCAGCTTAGAAGGGTTCGGCTACACCTTC
TRBV10-1,-,-,TRBJ2-3,CASRQDSLGTQYF,TGCGCCAGCAGACAAGACTCCCTGGGTACGCAGTATTTT
TRBV5-1,-,-,TRBJ1-1,CASSLGQALTEAFF,TGCGCCAGCAGCTTGGGTCAGGCCCTCACTGAAGCTTTCTTT
TRBV7-9,-,-,TRBJ1-2,CASSLRSAVYGYTF,TGTGCCAGCAGCTTAAGGAGTGCGGTCTATGGCTACACCTTC
TRBV5-4,-,-,TRBJ1-2,CASSFLTYGYTF,TGTGCCAGCAGCTTCTTAACGTATGGCTACACCTTC
TRBV5-5,TRBD1,-,TRBJ2-7,CASSPGQGFINEQYF,TGTGCCAGCAGCCCCGGACAGGGGTTTATCAACGAGCAGTACTTC
TRBV5-6,-,few,TRBJ1-4,CASSLWNGEKLFF,TGTGCCAGCAGCCTCTGGAATGGTGAAAAACTGTTTTTT
TRBV11-2,-,-,TRBJ1-2,CASSLDLVGARDYTF,TGTGCCAGCAGCTTAGACCTCGTAGGGGCGCGGGACTACACCTTC
TRBV7-9,-,few,TRBJ1-4,CASSLMTGLEKLFF,TGTGCCAGCAGCTTGATGACAGGCCTCGAAAAACTGTTTTTT
TRBV7-9,TRBD1,-,TRBJ2-7,CASSQRTGLEQYF,TGTGCCAGCAGCCAAAGGACAGGGCTCGAGCAGTACTTC
TRBV6-6,-,-,TRBJ1-2,CASTLLAGSGGYTF,TGTGCCAGCACTTTACTAGCCGGATCGGGCGGCTACACCTTC
TRBV5-6,TRBD1,-,TRBJ1-6,CASSPGTGGDSPLHF,TGTGCCAGCAGCCCCGGGACAGGGGGTGATTCACCCCTCCACTTT
TRBV18,-,once,TRBJ2-1,CASSPRNRGSYNEQFF,TGTGCCAGCTCCCCGAGAAACCGAGGATCCTACAATGAGCAGTTCTTC
TRBV4-1,-,-,TRBJ1-1,CASSHPQRGNTEAFF,TGCGCCAGCAGCCATCCCCAGAGGGGGAACACTGAAGCTTTCTTT
TRBV5-5,-,-,TRBJ1-2,CASSLIGPGDGYTF,TGTGCCAGCAGCTTGATTGGGCCTGGGGATGGCTACACCTTC
TRBV11-2,-,-,TRBJ2-3,CASSPPRGADTQYF,TGTGCCAGCAGCCCCCCTAGGGGGGCAGATACGCAGTATTTT
TRBV18,TRBD2,few,TRBJ2-7,CASSPPSGAEQYF,TGTGCCAGCTCACCACCGAGCGGGGCCGAGCAGTACTTC
TRBV12-5,-,-,TRBJ1-2,CASGLDREGGANYGYTF,TGTGCTAGTGGTTTGGATAGAGAAGGGGGGGCGAACTATGGCTACACCTTC
TRBV4-1,-,-,TRBJ2-7,CASSQDGTVSYEQYF,TGCGCCAGCAGCCAGGACGGGACGGTTTCCTACGAGCAGTACTTC
TRBV28,-,-,TRBJ2-5,CASRGSIGEVETQYF,TGTGCCAGCAGGGGGAGTATAGGGGAGGTCGAGACCCAGTACTTC
TRBV7-2,-,-,TRBJ1-2,CASSSRGSADLKYYGYTF,TGTGCCAGCAGCTCTCGGGGCAGCGCCGACCTGAAATACTATGGCTACACCTTC